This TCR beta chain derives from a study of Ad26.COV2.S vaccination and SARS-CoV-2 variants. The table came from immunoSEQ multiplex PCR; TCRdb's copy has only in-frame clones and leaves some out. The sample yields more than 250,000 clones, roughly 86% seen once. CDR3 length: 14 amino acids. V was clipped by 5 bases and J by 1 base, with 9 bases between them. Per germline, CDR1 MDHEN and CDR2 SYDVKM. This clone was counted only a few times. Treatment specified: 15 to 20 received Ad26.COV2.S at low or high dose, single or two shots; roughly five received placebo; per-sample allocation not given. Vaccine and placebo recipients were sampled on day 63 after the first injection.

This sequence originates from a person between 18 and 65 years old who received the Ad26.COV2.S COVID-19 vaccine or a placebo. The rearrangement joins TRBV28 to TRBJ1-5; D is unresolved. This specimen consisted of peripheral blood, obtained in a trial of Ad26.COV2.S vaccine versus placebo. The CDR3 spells CASSIAGSNQPQHF. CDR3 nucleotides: TGTGCCAGCAGTATCGCCGGCAGCAATCAGCCCCAGCATTTT.